A selection of T cell receptor beta chains follows, all from one sample in a study of shared clonotypes between healthy human individuals. Method: immunoSEQ multiplex PCR; TCRdb's copy keeps in-frame clones and lacks some. The sample records roughly 2 million clones, approximately 95% being singletons. The material sequenced was naive CD8+ T cells sorted from blood. The source is a man aged 18-30 years in good health. Both conserved end residues are part of each CDR3. The order of the fields is V gene, J gene, D gene, CDR3 protein, CDR3 DNA. D genes are given only for firm matches.

V: TRBV7-9; J: TRBJ2-1; D: -; CDR3: CASSLRYNEQFF; DNA: TGTGCCAGCAGCTTACGCTACAATGAGCAGTTCTTC
V: TRBV7-8; J: TRBJ2-5; D: TRBD1; CDR3: CASSASAGGWGQETQYF; DNA: TGTGCCAGCAGCGCATCCGCAGGGGGATGGGGACAAGAGACCCAGTACTTC
V: TRBV4-2; J: TRBJ2-5; D: TRBD1; CDR3: CASSQKDRVETQYF; DNA: TGTGCCAGCAGCCAAAAGGACAGGGTGGAGACCCAGTACTTC
V: TRBV28; J: TRBJ2-3; D: -; CDR3: CASSTGTRSTDTQYF; DNA: TGTGCCAGCAGTACCGGGACCCGGAGTACAGATACGCAGTATTTT
V: TRBV9; J: TRBJ2-7; D: TRBD2; CDR3: CASSFSGGDTYEQYF; DNA: TGTGCCAGCAGCTTTAGCGGGGGGGATACCTACGAGCAGTACTTC
V: TRBV6-1; J: TRBJ2-7; D: TRBD2; CDR3: CASSGILPGLAFYEQYF; DNA: TGTGCCAGCAGTGGGATCCTACCGGGACTAGCCTTTTACGAGCAGTACTTC
V: TRBV2; J: TRBJ2-7; D: -; CDR3: CASSWTAYEQYF; DNA: TGTGCCAGCAGTTGGACAGCCTACGAGCAGTACTTC
V: TRBV4-3; J: TRBJ2-1; D: TRBD2; CDR3: CASSQDPELAVNEQFF; DNA: TGCGCCAGCAGCCAAGATCCAGAACTAGCGGTCAATGAGCAGTTCTTC
V: TRBV5-5; J: TRBJ2-1; D: TRBD2; CDR3: CASRDGLAENNEQFF; DNA: TGTGCCAGCAGGGATGGTCTAGCGGAAAACAATGAGCAGTTCTTC
V: TRBV13; J: TRBJ1-2; D: TRBD1; CDR3: CASSHGTDPNYGYTF; DNA: TGTGCCAGCAGCCACGGGACAGATCCGAACTATGGCTACACCTTC
V: TRBV11-2; J: TRBJ2-7; D: -; CDR3: CASSLGWGEEEQYF; DNA: TGTGCCAGCAGCCTAGGGTGGGGGGAGGAAGAGCAGTACTTC
V: TRBV25-1; J: TRBJ2-7; D: TRBD1; CDR3: CASSTGGNYEQYF; DNA: TGTGCCAGCAGTACAGGGGGCAACTACGAGCAGTACTTC
V: TRBV27; J: TRBJ2-7; D: TRBD2; CDR3: CATKGRGGGIYEQYF; DNA: TGTGCCACCAAAGGGCGCGGGGGAGGGATCTACGAGCAGTACTTC
V: TRBV4-1; J: TRBJ2-7; D: TRBD1; CDR3: CASSQGTGYSYEQYF; DNA: TGCGCCAGCAGCCAAGGGACAGGGTACTCCTACGAGCAGTACTTC
V: TRBV7-9; J: TRBJ2-1; D: -; CDR3: CASSFPRGHFSYNEQFF; DNA: TGTGCCAGCAGCTTCCCCCGCGGGCACTTTTCCTACAATGAGCAGTTCTTC
V: TRBV19; J: TRBJ2-1; D: TRBD2; CDR3: CASSAAGVVYNEQFF; DNA: TGTGCCAGTAGTGCAGCGGGGGTCGTCTACAATGAGCAGTTCTTC
V: TRBV10-3; J: TRBJ2-2; D: TRBD2; CDR3: CAIWTSGTGELFF; DNA: TGTGCCATATGGACTAGCGGCACCGGGGAGCTGTTTTTT